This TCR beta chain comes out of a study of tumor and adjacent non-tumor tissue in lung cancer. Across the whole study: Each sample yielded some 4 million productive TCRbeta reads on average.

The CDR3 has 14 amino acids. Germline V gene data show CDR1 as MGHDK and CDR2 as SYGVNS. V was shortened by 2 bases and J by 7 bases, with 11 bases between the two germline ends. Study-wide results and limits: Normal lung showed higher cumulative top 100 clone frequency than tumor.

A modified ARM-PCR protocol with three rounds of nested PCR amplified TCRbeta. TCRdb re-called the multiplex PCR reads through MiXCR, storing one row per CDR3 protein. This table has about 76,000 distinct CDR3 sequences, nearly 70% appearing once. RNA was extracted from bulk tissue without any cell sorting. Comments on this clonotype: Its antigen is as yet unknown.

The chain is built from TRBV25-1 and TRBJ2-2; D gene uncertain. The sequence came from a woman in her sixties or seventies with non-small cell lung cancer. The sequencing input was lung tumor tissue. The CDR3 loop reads CASSEIYVGGELFF. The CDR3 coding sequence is TGTGCCAGCAGTGAAATTTATGTAGGCGGGGAGCTGTTTTTT.